Shown below are 5 T cell receptor beta chains from a single sample sequenced in a study of cytomegalovirus exposure and HLA in healthy donors. Primers for the PCR totalled 60 Vbeta and 13 Jbeta. Sequencing was performed with immunoSEQ multiplex PCR; in TCRdb, only in-frame clones are kept and a portion is missing. The listing contains fewer than 150,000 clones. The sequenced sample was PBMCs. The receptors were gathered from a woman aged 60-75 years in good health and CMV-seronegative.

This chain uses TRBV2 with TRBJ2-3; unclear D gene. CDR3 length: 13 residues. Trimming left V 6 bases short and J 2 bases short, with 9 bases between. In germline, CDR1 is SNHLY, CDR2 FYNNEI. The DNA of the CDR3 is TGTGCCAGCAGATACAGCCACACAGATACGCAGTATTTT. Its protein product is CASRYSHTDTQYF.

The rearrangement uses TRBV5-5 and TRBJ2-7, with D possibly TRBD1 on 5 matching bases. Germline CDR1 reads SGHKS; CDR2 reads YYEKEE (reference sequence). Trimming took off 1 base at V and 1 base at J, with 9 bases between the two ends. This CDR3 has 14 amino acids. The CDR3 bases are TGTGCCAGCAGCTTGTCAGGGTGGTCCTACGAGCAGTACTTC. This codes for CASSLSGWSYEQYF.

The V gene is TRBV11-1, the J gene TRBJ2-3, with unresolved D. V gave up 3 bases and J gave up 1 base, with 14 bases separating them. Germline CDR1 is SGHAT and CDR2 is FQDESV (reference sequence). The CDR3 sequence is 16 residues long. Here the CDR3 DNA reads TGTGCCAGCAGCTTGAGGAGTTCAAGAGGCACAGATACGCAGTATTTT. It codes for CASSLRSSRGTDTQYF.

The gene calls are TRBV27 and TRBJ2-2, with TRBD1 as a possible D gene (5 bases). Looked up from germline, CDR1 is MNHEY and CDR2 is SMNVEV (reference sequence). The CDR3 spans 15 residues. Trimming took 3 bases from V and 7 from J, leaving 15 bases between them. CDR3 sequence reads: CASSFGRAVNGELFF. For the CDR3, the DNA is TGTGCCAGCAGTTTCGGCAGGGCTGTTAACGGGGAGCTGTTTTTT.

The chain employs TRBV11-2 and TRBJ2-7, with D possibly TRBD1 on 5 matching bases. V shed 5 bases and J shed 0 bases, with 8 bases lying between them. This CDR3 comprises 13 residues. The V gene's germline CDR1 is SGHAT and CDR2 FQNNGV. The CDR3 here is CASSRGASYEQYF. CDR3 sequence (DNA): TGTGCCAGCAGCAGGGGCGCCTCCTACGAGCAGTACTTC.